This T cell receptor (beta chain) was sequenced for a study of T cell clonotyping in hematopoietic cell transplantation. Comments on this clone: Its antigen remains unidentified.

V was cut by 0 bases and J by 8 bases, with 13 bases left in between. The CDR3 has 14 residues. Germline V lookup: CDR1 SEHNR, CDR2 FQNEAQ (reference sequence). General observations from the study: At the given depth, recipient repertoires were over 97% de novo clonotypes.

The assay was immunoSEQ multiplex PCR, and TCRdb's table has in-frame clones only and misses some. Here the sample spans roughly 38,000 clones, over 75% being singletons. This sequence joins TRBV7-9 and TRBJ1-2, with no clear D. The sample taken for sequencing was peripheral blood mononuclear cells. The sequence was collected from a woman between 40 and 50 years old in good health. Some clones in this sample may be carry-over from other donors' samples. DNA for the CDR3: TGTGCCAGCAGCTTAGCGGACGGATCGGGAGGCTACACCTTC. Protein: CASSLADGSGGYTF.